The clone carrying this TCR beta chain was seen a few times. This entry comes from a study of blood T cell repertoires in COVID-19. Across the whole study: Italy, Spain and the United States were the sources of the convalescent and acute COVID-19 samples. Sample material is recorded as cDNA or gDNA derived from T cells, B-cell-depleted T cells, or PBMCs.

Original processing notes: Using reference gene primer amplification, nucleated cell counts were estimated. Data came from immunoSEQ multiplex PCR; TCRdb stores just in-frame clones and leaves some out. The V and J calls and the clone size are those of that table, but D and trimming were determined from the DNA. The repertoire holds roughly 97,000 clones, with 70% to 85% as singletons. This TCR came from a man aged 65-85 years with acute or convalescent COVID-19. Sequenced sample: peripheral blood.

This CDR3 reads CASSFGSGELFF. CDR3 DNA: TGTGCCAGCAGCTTCGGTAGCGGGGAGCTGTTTTTT. The chain combines TRBV5-8 with TRBJ2-2; no clear D gene. CDR3 length equals 12 residues. Trimming removed 2 bases from V and 7 bases from J, with 6 bases in between. Germline lookup yields CDR1 SGHTS and CDR2 YDEGEE. Supplemented by reference TRBV5-8 and TRBJ2-2, the full variable domain reads EAGVTQSPTHLIKTRGQQATLRCSPISGHTSVYWYQQALGLGLQFLLWYDEGEERNRGNFPPRFSGRQFPNYSSELNVNALELEDSALYLCASSFGSGELFFGEGSRLTVL.